The 25 T cell receptor beta chains in this list originate from one sample, sequenced in a study of blood T cell repertoires in COVID-19. The method was immunoSEQ multiplex PCR; TCRdb's version includes in-frame clones alone and lacks a portion of them. The data contain 150,000 to 200,000 clones, around 82% of them singletons. The sequenced sample consisted of peripheral blood. All receptors come from a human donor with acute or convalescent COVID-19. The donor label of this sample is uncertain.

This clone was counted between two and nine times. The chain uses TRBV5-1 and TRBJ1-2; D uncertain. V lost 3 bases and J 5 bases, leaving 17 bases between the germline ends. The CDR3 is 15 amino acids. Germline CDR1 and CDR2: SGHRS and YFSETQ. The CDR3: CASSWNPGSRYGYTF. The CDR3 bases are TGCGCCAGCAGCTGGAACCCGGGGTCTAGGTATGGCTACACCTTC.

The chain carries TRBV27 and TRBJ1-6, with 8 bases fitting TRBD1. CDR3 length: 16 amino acids. V was clipped by 2 bases and J by 9 bases; unmatched bases: 9. Germline V gene data show CDR1 as MNHEY and CDR2 as SMNVEV (reference sequence). CDR3 DNA sequence: TGTGCCAGCAGTTTACCTATAGACAGGGGCCCTTCACCCCTCCACTTT. Its protein product is CASSLPIDRGPSPLHF.

This chain connects TRBV15 to TRBJ1-3, with D tentatively TRBD1 (6 bases). V gave up 1 base and J gave up 0 bases, with 10 bases separating them. CDR1 LNHNV and CDR2 YYDKDF come from the germline V gene (reference sequence). CDR3 length: 16 amino acids. CDR3 loop: CATSRGLGGSGNTIYF. CDR3 nucleotide sequence: TGTGCCACCAGCAGAGGTTTAGGGGGCTCTGGAAACACCATATATTTT.

The V and J genes are TRBV5-1 and TRBJ2-5; 11 bases map to TRBD2. The germline V gene has CDR1 SGHRS and CDR2 YFSETQ. V was pared by 0 bases and J by 1 base, with 2 bases of the junction left unmatched. The CDR3 is 16 residues long. Written as DNA, the CDR3 is TGCGCCAGCAGCTTGGTTAGCGGGGGGGCCCAAGAGACCCAGTACTTC. It codes for CASSLVSGGAQETQYF.

The rearrangement links TRBV30 to TRBJ1-5, with TRBD1 identical over 7 bases. V was pared by 3 bases and J by 5 bases, with 10 bases of the junction left unmatched. The length of the CDR3 is 15 residues. The germline V gene encodes CDR1 GTSNPN and CDR2 SVGIG (reference sequence). DNA for the CDR3: TGTGCCTGGAGCGACCCCGACAGGGATGATCAGCCCCAGCATTTT. This codes for CAWSDPDRDDQPQHF.

The gene calls are TRBV18 and TRBJ1-6; D is ambiguous. CDR1 is KGHSH, CDR2 LQKENI, per germline. The CDR3 is 17 residues long. Trimming pared 3 bases from V and 5 bases from J, leaving 17 bases between. This CDR3 is CASSPPSSELHNSPLHF. The CDR3 DNA is TGTGCCAGCTCACCTCCGTCGTCGGAGTTACATAATTCACCCCTCCACTTT.

This sequence joins TRBV7-9 and TRBJ1-3; D not certain. V shed 4 bases and J shed 0 bases, with 10 bases lying between them. Germline V gene sequence: CDR1 SEHNR, CDR2 FQNEAQ (reference sequence). The CDR3 has 15 amino acids. The CDR3 nucleotides read TGTGCCAGCAGCTCACCATACAACTCTGGAAACACCATATATTTT. Its protein is CASSSPYNSGNTIYF.

The genes are TRBV19 and TRBJ2-7; 7 bases are shared with TRBD2. CDR3 length equals 15 residues. Germline CDR1 and CDR2: LNHDA and SQIVND (reference sequence). Unmatched junction bases numbered 14, after V lost 6 bases and J lost 6 bases. The CDR3 DNA follows: TGTGCCAGTAGCCCGGGAGGACGGCAAAGAGCCGAGCAGTACTTC. It specifies CASSPGGRQRAEQYF.

The chain uses TRBV4-2 and TRBJ2-7; D is unclear. Trimming shortened V by 0 bases and J by 4 bases, and 4 bases separated the two germline ends. CDR3 length: 12 amino acids. Germline V lookup: CDR1 LGHNA, CDR2 YNFKEQ. CDR3 DNA: TGTGCCAGCAGCCAAGAGAGGTACGAGCAGTACTTC. Protein sequence: CASSQERYEQYF.

The chain combines TRBV6-5 with TRBJ2-7, with 14 bases aligning to TRBD2. The CDR3 sequence is 15 residues long. With V trimmed by 4 bases and J by 2 bases, 1 base remained unmatched. The germline gives CDR1 MNHEY, CDR2 SVGAGI. The CDR3, as DNA: TGTGCCAGCAGTTTGACTAGCGGGGGGGCCTACGAGCAGTACTTC. Translation gives CASSLTSGGAYEQYF.

With respect to this clone: A junction end diverges from the germline sequence, so it may reflect a read error. J is TRBJ2-1 and V is TRBV3-1 (or the pseudogene TRBV3-2); possible D gene TRBD2, 6 bases. Germline CDR1 LGHDT, CDR2 YNNKEL (reference sequence). The CDR3 has 14 amino acids. CDR3 in amino acids: CASTQGSAGKEQFF. CDR3 nucleotides: TGTGCCAGCACCCAAGGATCGGCGGGAAAAGAGCAGTTCTTC.

The chain has TRBV2 and TRBJ1-4; TRBD1 matches at 9 bases. Losses at the gene ends were 7 bases for V and 7 bases for J; bases not matched to a gene: 10. Germline CDR1 SNHLY, CDR2 FYNNEI. The CDR3 spans 15 residues. CDR3 protein: CASNSRQGVIEKLFF. CDR3 sequence (DNA): TGTGCCAGCAATTCCAGACAGGGGGTGATTGAAAAACTGTTTTTT.

V and J are TRBV7-2 and TRBJ2-7; the D gene is possibly TRBD1 (6 bases). The V end was cut by 5 bases, the J end by 4 bases, with 12 bases between. Germline V gene lookup returns CDR1 SGHTA and CDR2 FQGNSA. This CDR3 is built from 13 residues. The chain's CDR3 is CASSSRDKYEQYF. As DNA, the CDR3 is TGTGCCAGCAGCAGCCGGGACAAATACGAGCAGTACTTC.

The rearrangement joins TRBV13 to TRBJ1-1, with D hard to call. This CDR3 is 13 amino acids long. V dropped 5 bases and J dropped 0 bases, with 7 bases sitting between them. CDR1 is PRHDT and CDR2 is FYEKMQ in the germline V gene (reference sequence). This chain's CDR3 is CASSRTLNTEAFF. CDR3 DNA sequence: TGTGCCAGCAGCAGGACTTTGAACACTGAAGCTTTCTTT.

CDR3 bases: TGTGCCAGTAGCCAGACAGGTCAGGATGAAAAACTGTTTTTT. The encoded protein is CASSQTGQDEKLFF. The chain joins TRBV19 to TRBJ1-4; weak D call: TRBD1 (6 bases). From germline, CDR1 is LNHDA and CDR2 SQIVND (reference sequence). Trimming stripped 6 bases from V and 6 bases from J, with 14 bases between. This CDR3 comprises 14 residues. The whole variable domain, remainder taken from reference TRBV19 and TRBJ1-4, is DGGITQSPKYLFRKEGQNVTLSCEQNLNHDAMYWYRQDPGQGLRLIYYSQIVNDFQKGDIAEGYSVSREKKESFPLTVTSAQKNPTAFYLCASSQTGQDEKLFFGSGTQLSVL.

This clone was recorded once. CDR3 nucleotides: TGTGCCAGCAGCTTAATCTTAGCGGGAGGACCTTCCTACAATGAGCAGTTCTTC. It specifies CASSLILAGGPSYNEQFF. The chain uses TRBV7-9 and TRBJ2-1, with 10 bases aligning to TRBD2. Germline CDR1 is SEHNR and CDR2 is FQNEAQ (reference sequence). The CDR3 contains 18 residues. The J segment lost 1 base and the V segment lost 2 bases, leaving 8 bases of the junction unmatched. The complete variable domain, with remaining parts taken from reference TRBV7-9 and TRBJ2-1, reads DTGVSQNPRHKITKRGQNVTFRCDPISEHNRLYWYRQTLGQGPEFLTYFQNEAQLEKSRLLSDRFSAERPKGSFSTLEIQRTEQGDSAMYLCASSLILAGGPSYNEQFFGPGTRLTVL.

The chain links TRBV2 to TRBJ1-6; D remains unclear. Germline CDR1 and CDR2: SNHLY and FYNNEI. V dropped 7 bases and J dropped 10 bases, with 11 bases sitting between them. The CDR3 is 12 amino acids. CDR3 residues: CASNSRYSPLHF. The CDR3 DNA follows: TGTGCCAGCAACTCGCGGTACTCACCCCTCCACTTT.

This rearrangement joins TRBV10-3 to TRBJ1-5; D call uncertain. Trimming left V 3 bases short and J 8 bases short, with 17 bases between. The CDR3 loop spans 15 amino acids. Germline assignment: CDR1 ENHRY and CDR2 SYGVKD. CDR3 DNA: TGTGCCATCAGTGAATCGCGCAGTCCGGAGAAGCCCCAGCATTTT. This encodes CAISESRSPEKPQHF.

This clone came up once. V gene TRBV6-5 combines with J gene TRBJ2-6; no definite D call. The CDR3 has 16 residues. Per the germline V gene, CDR1 is MNHEY and CDR2 is SVGAGI. The V gene lost 2 bases and the J gene lost 1 base, with 9 bases spanning the gap. CDR3 nucleotide sequence: TGTGCCAGCAGTTACGAAACACCGTCTGGGGCCAACGTCCTGACTTTC. This codes for CASSYETPSGANVLTF.

This rearrangement joins TRBV6-5 to TRBJ2-4; 7 nucleotides match TRBD1. Trimming removed 3 bases from V and 9 bases from J; junction bases left unmatched: 8. From germline, CDR1 is MNHEY and CDR2 SVGAGI. This CDR3 has 14 residues. The chain's CDR3 is CASSYRDSPSIQYF. The DNA for the CDR3 is TGTGCCAGCAGTTATCGGGACAGCCCAAGCATTCAGTACTTC.

This sequence joins TRBV15 and TRBJ1-3, with a weak D call TRBD1 (6 bases). Per the germline V gene, CDR1 is LNHNV and CDR2 is YYDKDF (reference sequence). Trimming removed 3 bases from V and 0 bases from J, with 12 bases in between. This CDR3 has 16 amino acids. The DNA for the CDR3 is TGTGCCACCAGCAGCAGGGGCCCCAGCTCTGGAAACACCATATATTTT. This sequence encodes CATSSRGPSSGNTIYF.

The rearrangement joins TRBV30 to TRBJ1-4; D gene unclear. CDR1 GTSNPN and CDR2 SVGIG come from the germline V gene (reference sequence). The CDR3 runs 15 residues. Trimming removed 0 bases at V and 3 bases at J, with 11 bases between. The CDR3 loop is CAWSVLGVANEKLFF. In nucleotides, the CDR3 is TGTGCCTGGAGTGTATTGGGAGTTGCTAATGAAAAACTGTTTTTT.

This clone is a singleton in its sample. The sample holds other DNA sequences that translate to the same CDR3. CDR3 bases: TGCGCCAGCAGTGAGTCAGCGGGCCCCACAGATACGCAGTATTTT. The encoded protein is CASSESAGPTDTQYF. The chain couples TRBV10-1 to TRBJ2-3; a possible D gene is TRBD2 (6 bases). Germline V gene sequence: CDR1 WNHNN, CDR2 SYGVQD (reference sequence). The V gene lost 0 bases and the J gene lost 2 bases, with 9 bases spanning the gap. There are 15 residues in the CDR3.

J is TRBJ2-7 and V is TRBV2, with D possibly matching TRBD2 (5 bases). Germline loops: CDR1 SNHLY, CDR2 FYNNEI. Trimming took off 4 bases at V and 12 bases at J, with 19 bases between the two ends. The CDR3 consists of 13 residues. The CDR3 sequence is CASSAGPNREGYF. The CDR3 nucleotides read TGTGCCAGCAGTGCGGGCCCCAACCGAGAGGGGTACTTC.

V and J are TRBV28 and TRBJ1-2, with a possible D match to TRBD1 (5 bases). V was pared by 3 bases and J by 8 bases, with 19 bases between. This CDR3 spans 15 amino acids. The germline gives CDR1 MDHEN, CDR2 SYDVKM. The CDR3 region has the DNA TGTGCCAGCAGTTTTGACAGACAACCAACTCGGGGCTACACCTTC. Encoded protein: CASSFDRQPTRGYTF.